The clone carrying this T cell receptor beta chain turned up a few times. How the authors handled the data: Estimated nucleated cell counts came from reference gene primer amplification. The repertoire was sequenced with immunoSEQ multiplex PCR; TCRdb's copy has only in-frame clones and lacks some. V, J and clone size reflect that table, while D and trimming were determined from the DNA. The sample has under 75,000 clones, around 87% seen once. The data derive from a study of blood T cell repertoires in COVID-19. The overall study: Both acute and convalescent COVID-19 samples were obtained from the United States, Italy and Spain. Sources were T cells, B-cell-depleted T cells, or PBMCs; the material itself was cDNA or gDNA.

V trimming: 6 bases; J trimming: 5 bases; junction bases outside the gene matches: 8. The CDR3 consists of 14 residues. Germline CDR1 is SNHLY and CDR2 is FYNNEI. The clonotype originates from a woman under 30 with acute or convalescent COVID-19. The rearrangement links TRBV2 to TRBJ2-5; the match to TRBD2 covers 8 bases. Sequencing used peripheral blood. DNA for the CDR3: TGTGCCAGCAGGGCAGGGACTAGTCGTGAGACCCAGTACTTC. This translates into CASRAGTSRETQYF.